This T cell receptor beta chain emerged from a study of cytomegalovirus exposure and HLA in healthy donors. Measured with immunoSEQ multiplex PCR; TCRdb has only the in-frame clones, and not every one. Of about 280,000 clones listed, 86% were seen once; the top ten hold about 1%. CDR1 is KGHSY and CDR2 is FQNENV in the germline V gene. The CDR3 spans 15 residues. V gave up 2 bases and J gave up 6 bases, with 14 bases separating them. These donors were members of the approximately 110-subject validation cohort, a group separate from the approximately 640-subject first cohort. The rearrangement links TRBV16 to TRBJ2-1; D is perhaps TRBD1 (6 bases). Material for sequencing was PBMCs. This TCR was recovered from a woman younger than 35 in good health and CMV-seronegative. CDR3 in DNA: TGTGCCAGCAGCCAAGTTGCAGGGGACGCCAATGAGCAGTTCTTC. Its protein is CASSQVAGDANEQFF.